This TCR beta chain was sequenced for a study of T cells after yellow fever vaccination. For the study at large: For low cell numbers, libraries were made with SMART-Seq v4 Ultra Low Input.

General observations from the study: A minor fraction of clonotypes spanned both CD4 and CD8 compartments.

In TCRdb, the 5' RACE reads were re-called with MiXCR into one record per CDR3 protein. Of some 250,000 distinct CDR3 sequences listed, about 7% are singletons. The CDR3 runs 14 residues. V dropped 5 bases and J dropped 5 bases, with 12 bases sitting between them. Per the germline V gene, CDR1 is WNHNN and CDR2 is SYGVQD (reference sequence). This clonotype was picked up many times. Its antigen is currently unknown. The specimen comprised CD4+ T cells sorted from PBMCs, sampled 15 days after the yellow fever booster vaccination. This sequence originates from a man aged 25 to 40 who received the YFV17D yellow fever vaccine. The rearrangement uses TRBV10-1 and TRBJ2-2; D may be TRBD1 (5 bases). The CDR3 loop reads CASSRQGGTGELFF. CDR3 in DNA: TGCGCCAGCAGTAGGCAGGGCGGTACCGGGGAGCTGTTTTTT.